One and the same sample provided the 26 T cell receptor beta chains below, sequenced in a study of shared clonotypes between healthy human individuals. This table comes from immunoSEQ multiplex PCR, and its TCRdb copy is limited to in-frame clones, with some not included. The sample contains roughly 220,000 clones, 60% to 70% of which appear only once. The sample consisted of memory CD4+ T cells sorted from blood. Subset meaning: CD45RA-negative fraction. The source is a man in his thirties or forties in good health.

This clone has just a few counts. The chain is built from TRBV2 and TRBJ2-2, with 10 bases that match TRBD1. The germline gives CDR1 SNHLY, CDR2 FYNNEI. The CDR3 runs to 15 residues. V lost 4 bases, J lost 4 bases, and 3 bases stayed unmatched. CDR3 sequence: CASSGQGAGTGELFF. The CDR3 region has the DNA TGTGCCAGCAGTGGACAGGGGGCGGGCACCGGGGAGCTGTTTTTT.

The chain couples TRBV2 to TRBJ2-5; 8 nucleotides line up with TRBD1. The CDR3 is 12 amino acids. Germline CDR1 and CDR2: SNHLY and FYNNEI. J was trimmed by 7 bases and V by 8 bases; bases with no gene match: 6. The DNA of the CDR3 is TGTGCCAGCTACTGGCAGGGGGCGACCCAGTACTTC. It translates to CASYWQGATQYF.

This clone was detected a few times. V usage is TRBV19 and J usage is TRBJ2-5; no definite D call. This CDR3 is built from 13 residues. Trimming removed 5 bases at V and 4 bases at J, with 11 bases between. CDR1 and CDR2 from the germline V gene are LNHDA and SQIVND (reference sequence). The CDR3 protein is CASSSGWVETQYF. The CDR3 DNA is TGTGCCAGTAGTTCCGGTTGGGTAGAGACCCAGTACTTC.

J is TRBJ2-5 and V is TRBV19; D is perhaps TRBD2 (5 bases). Per germline, CDR1 LNHDA and CDR2 SQIVND (reference sequence). CDR3 length: 15 amino acids. Trimming removed 1 base at V and 4 bases at J, with 13 bases between. CDR3 bases: TGTGCCAGTAGTATAGCTCGAGGGCCGGGAGAGACCCAGTACTTC. This sequence encodes CASSIARGPGETQYF.

This sequence joins TRBV11-3 and TRBJ2-5; TRBD2 aligns across 10 bases. V lost 1 base and J lost 2; bases outside the gene matches: 7. Germline assignment: CDR1 SGHNT and CDR2 YENEEA. The CDR3 contains 17 residues. The CDR3 loop reads CASSLGRGTSAQETQYF. Here the CDR3 DNA reads TGTGCCAGCAGCTTAGGGAGAGGGACTAGCGCTCAAGAGACCCAGTACTTC.

The V and J genes are TRBV15 and TRBJ2-2; D perhaps matches TRBD1 (5 bases). The CDR3 loop spans 17 amino acids. CDR1 and CDR2 from the germline V gene are LNHNV and YYDKDF (reference sequence). V was shortened by 1 base and J by 4 bases, with 16 bases between the two germline ends. The CDR3 sequence: CATSRVRTHGVTGELFF. CDR3 nucleotide sequence: TGTGCCACCAGCAGAGTGAGGACACATGGGGTCACCGGGGAGCTGTTTTTT.

The chain uses TRBV9 and TRBJ2-7, with a tentative D call TRBD2 (6 bases). V lost 2 bases, J lost 2 bases, and 11 bases lay in between. From germline, CDR1 is SGDLS and CDR2 YYNGEE. The CDR3 has 14 amino acids. The DNA of the CDR3 is TGTGCCAGCAGCGTGAGACTAGGCCCCTACGAGCAGTACTTC. It translates to CASSVRLGPYEQYF.

V gene TRBV28 combines with J gene TRBJ2-7, with 8 nucleotides matching TRBD1. Germline V gene sequence: CDR1 MDHEN, CDR2 SYDVKM. V dropped 4 bases and J dropped 5; count of bases not matched to a gene: 4. The CDR3 consists of 13 residues. This CDR3 reads CASSSDRVDEQYF. The CDR3 DNA follows: TGTGCCAGCAGTTCGGACAGGGTGGACGAGCAGTACTTC.

The chain uses TRBV5-1 and TRBJ2-7, with D possibly being TRBD2 (6 bases). CDR3 size: 14 residues. Looked up from germline, CDR1 is SGHRS and CDR2 is YFSETQ. Between the trimmed V and J ends, which lost 0 bases and 5 bases, there was a span of 12 bases. The CDR3 reads CASSLDGSWNEQYF. The CDR3 bases are TGCGCCAGCAGCTTGGACGGGAGTTGGAACGAGCAGTACTTC. Full variable domain (outside the CDR3, taken from reference TRBV5-1 and TRBJ2-7): KAGVTQTPRYLIKTRGQQVTLSCSPISGHRSVSWYQQTPGQGLQFLFEYFSETQRNKGNFPGRFSGRQFSNSRSEMNVSTLELGDSALYLCASSLDGSWNEQYFGPGTRLTVT.

The rearrangement links TRBV10-3 to TRBJ2-5, with D possibly being TRBD2 (5 bases). The V end was cut by 8 bases, the J end by 4 bases, with 14 bases between. In germline, CDR1 is ENHRY, CDR2 SYGVKD. This CDR3 is 13 amino acids long. The CDR3 sequence: CAIARERRETQYF. CDR3 coding DNA: TGTGCCATCGCGAGGGAACGGCGAGAGACCCAGTACTTC.

The V gene is TRBV9, the J gene TRBJ2-2, with a weak D call TRBD1 (6 bases). Trimming shortened V by 1 base and J by 1 base, and 8 bases separated the two germline ends. The CDR3 has 15 residues. The germline gives CDR1 SGDLS, CDR2 YYNGEE. CDR3 amino acids: CASSVSGVNTGELFF. The CDR3 bases are TGTGCCAGCAGCGTATCAGGGGTGAACACCGGGGAGCTGTTTTTT.

V is TRBV2 and J is TRBJ2-1, with D uncertain. The V end lost 2 bases, the J end lost 12 bases, and 11 bases lay between the germline ends. This CDR3 is 12 amino acids long. The V gene's germline CDR1 is SNHLY and CDR2 FYNNEI. The CDR3 nucleotides read TGTGCCAGCAGTGAATATGTGGACGGGCAGTTCTTC. Translating it yields CASSEYVDGQFF.

The V call is TRBV29-1, the J call TRBJ1-4; D call uncertain. The CDR3 has 13 residues. The germline gives CDR1 SQVTM, CDR2 ANQGSEA. V dropped 4 bases and J dropped 5 bases, with 11 bases sitting between them. The CDR3 DNA is TGCAGCGTTGGAGGGCAGCCGAATGAAAAACTGTTTTTT. Amino acid sequence: CSVGGQPNEKLFF.

The rearrangement uses TRBV7-2 and TRBJ1-2; no firm D call. Germline loops: CDR1 SGHTA, CDR2 FQGNSA. This CDR3 contains 15 residues. Trimming shortened V by 1 base and J by 6 bases, and 15 bases separated the two germline ends. CDR3 nucleotides: TGTGCCAGCAGCTTAGTCAAGGGCCAGTGGAATGGCTACACCTTC. Amino acid sequence: CASSLVKGQWNGYTF. The whole variable domain, remainder taken from reference TRBV7-2 and TRBJ1-2, is GAGVSQSPSNKVTEKGKDVELRCDPISGHTALYWYRQSLGQGLEFLIYFQGNSAPDKSGLPSDRFSAERTGGSVSTLTIQRTQQEDSAVYLCASSLVKGQWNGYTFGSGTRLTVV.

This clone has a single count. The CDR3 nucleotides read TGTGCCAGCAGCGCCCGACTAGCGGGAGGGTCAGATACGCAGTATTTT. Protein product: CASSARLAGGSDTQYF. The J gene is TRBJ2-3, the V gene TRBV9; 14 bases map to TRBD2. Germline CDR1 reads SGDLS; CDR2 reads YYNGEE. The CDR3 runs to 16 residues. V shed 3 bases and J 4 bases; nucleotides not matched to a gene: 4.

This clone has just one count. The chain is built from TRBV28 and TRBJ1-1; D remains ambiguous. The germline V gene has CDR1 MDHEN and CDR2 SYDVKM. Trimming shortened V by 8 bases and J by 1 base, and 11 bases separated the two germline ends. The length of the CDR3 is 13 residues. The DNA of the CDR3 is TGTGCCAGCCACCCTCCTACGAACACTGAAGCTTTCTTT. It yields the protein CASHPPTNTEAFF. The whole variable domain, remainder taken from reference TRBV28 and TRBJ1-1, is DVKVTQSSRYLVKRTGEKVFLECVQDMDHENMFWYRQDPGLGLRLIYFSYDVKMKEKGDIPEGYSVSREKKERFSLILESASTNQTSMYLCASHPPTNTEAFFGQGTRLTVV.

The sample holds one count of this clone. The chain carries TRBV11-2 and TRBJ2-5, with TRBD2 as a possible D gene (6 bases). V was shortened by 6 bases and J by 4 bases, with 21 bases between the two germline ends. The CDR3 totals 16 residues. CDR1 SGHAT and CDR2 FQNNGV come from the germline V gene. The CDR3 is CASSQRVGSGGETQYF. CDR3 nucleotide sequence: TGTGCCAGCAGTCAGCGGGTCGGGAGTGGGGGAGAGACCCAGTACTTC.

J is TRBJ2-1 and V is TRBV19; the D is unclear. The V end was cut by 5 bases, the J end by 0 bases, with 11 bases between. This CDR3 region has 15 residues. Germline loops: CDR1 LNHDA, CDR2 SQIVND (reference sequence). CDR3 region: CASSWDRSSYNEQFF. The CDR3 DNA reads as TGTGCCAGTAGTTGGGATAGGAGCTCCTACAATGAGCAGTTCTTC. Filled out from reference TRBV19 and TRBJ2-1, the complete variable domain reads DGGITQSPKYLFRKEGQNVTLSCEQNLNHDAMYWYRQDPGQGLRLIYYSQIVNDFQKGDIAEGYSVSREKKESFPLTVTSAQKNPTAFYLCASSWDRSSYNEQFFGPGTRLTVL.

The chain is built from TRBV25-1 and TRBJ2-5; D not resolved. Per germline, CDR1 MGHDK and CDR2 SYGVNS. The CDR3 has 14 residues. V was trimmed by 3 bases and J by 0 bases, leaving 8 bases between them. The CDR3 DNA is TGTGCCAGCAGTGACGAGCAGTACCAAGAGACCCAGTACTTC. It codes for CASSDEQYQETQYF. The full variable domain, rest sourced from reference TRBV25-1 and TRBJ2-5, is EADIYQTPRYLVIGTGKKITLECSQTMGHDKMYWYQQDPGMELHLIHYSYGVNSTEKGDLSSESTVSRIRTEHFPLTLESARPSHTSQYLCASSDEQYQETQYFGPGTRLLVL.

The chain has TRBV2 and TRBJ2-1, with TRBD2 matching over 9 bases. The CDR3 loop spans 15 amino acids. Germline trimming cut 2 bases from V and 7 bases from J; bases unmatched to any gene: 6. Looked up from germline, CDR1 is SNHLY and CDR2 is FYNNEI. The CDR3 DNA follows: TGTGCCAGCAGTGAAACCCTAGCGGGAAATAATGAGCAGTTCTTC. Translating it yields CASSETLAGNNEQFF.

This clone appeared once. J is TRBJ2-1 and V is TRBV4-1, with 9 bases matching TRBD2. Germline-derived CDR1 and CDR2 are MGHRA and YSYEKL. V was pared by 1 base and J by 7 bases, with 8 bases of the junction left unmatched. The CDR3 loop spans 16 amino acids. The CDR3 region is CASSQVAGAGGNEQFF. CDR3 DNA: TGCGCCAGCAGCCAAGTAGCGGGAGCGGGTGGGAATGAGCAGTTCTTC.

The chain has TRBV9 and TRBJ1-4, with D hard to call. This CDR3 is built from 15 residues. V lost 0 bases and J 6 bases, leaving 12 bases between the germline ends. CDR1 and CDR2 from the germline V gene are SGDLS and YYNGEE. Here the CDR3 reads CASSVGSVVDEKLFF. CDR3 sequence (DNA): TGTGCCAGCAGCGTAGGCTCGGTTGTGGATGAAAAACTGTTTTTT.

This clone was observed many times. The genes are TRBV6-1 and TRBJ1-1, with unresolved D. The ends were cut back, 4 bases at V and 4 bases at J, with 19 bases in the middle. Germline-derived CDR1 and CDR2 are MNHNS and SASEGT. The CDR3 contains 16 residues. As DNA, the CDR3 is TGTGCCAGCAGTGGCTACAGTACTACAGTAGGCACTGAAGCTTTCTTT. As protein: CASSGYSTTVGTEAFF.

The chain recombines TRBV9 with TRBJ2-1; D remains ambiguous. Trimming took off 3 bases at V and 1 base at J, with 5 bases between the two ends. The length of the CDR3 is 13 residues. Germline V CDR1 and CDR2: SGDLS, YYNGEE. CDR3 DNA sequence: TGTGCCAGCAGCGGACCTTCCTACAATGAGCAGTTCTTC. It is translated as CASSGPSYNEQFF.

This clone was detected only once. The chain uses TRBV30 and TRBJ1-4; possibly TRBD1 for D (5 bases). Germline V gene data show CDR1 as GTSNPN and CDR2 as SVGIG (reference sequence). CDR3 size: 16 residues. V lost 2 bases to trimming and J lost 7 bases, with 20 bases between them. The chain's CDR3 is CAWSPTFEGRGEKLFF. In DNA form, the CDR3 reads TGTGCCTGGAGTCCGACTTTTGAGGGGAGGGGTGAAAAACTGTTTTTT.

The chain links TRBV7-3 to TRBJ2-5; D call uncertain. Trimming pared 1 base from V and 1 base from J, leaving 7 bases between. This CDR3 is 14 amino acids long. Germline CDR1 SGHTA, CDR2 FQGTGA. CDR3 sequence reads: CASSLSQAQETQYF. The CDR3 nucleotides read TGTGCCAGCAGCTTAAGCCAGGCCCAAGAGACCCAGTACTTC.